This T cell receptor (beta chain) was captured in a study of CD8+ T cells in alopecia areata. Looked up from germline, CDR1 is NNHDY and CDR2 is SYVADS. The J segment lost 1 base and the V segment lost 5 bases, leaving 2 bases of the junction unmatched. The CDR3 has 15 residues. Regarding this clone: Genes and germline come from the mouse. The CDR3 goes on 4 residues after the read ends, and that part is filled in from the germline J gene.

Researchers sorted pooled cutaneous lymph node cells on the basis of CD4, CD8alpha, NKG2D, NKG2ACE and other markers. TCR sequencing used cDNA made by reverse transcription of extracted RNA. The data were produced by immunoSEQ multiplex PCR, yet TCRdb's version contains in-frame clones alone and is incomplete. In total the sample includes around 290,000 clones, none of them seen once. The rearrangement uses TRBV13-3 and TRBJ2-5, with 12 bases lining up with TRBD2. The TCR originated in a C3H/HeJ mouse with alopecia areata. For this strain, the MHC haplotype corresponds to H2-k. Material: CD4+ T cells sorted from a lymph node. The CDR3: CASRDWGGDQDTQYF. The part of the CDR3 DNA that was read is TGTGCCAGCAGAGACTGGGGGGGCGACCAAGAC.